Each of the 21 T cell receptor beta chains below was sequenced from the same sample in a study of blood T cells in healthy people across ages. For the second PCR, which ran for roughly 7 to 11 cycles, a sample-barcoded 5' primer and a J-beta primer mix were used. One entry per CDR3 protein results from TCRdb running MiXCR on the 5' RACE reads. The sample holds fewer than 950,000 distinct CDR3 sequences; about 55% are singletons and the top ten take approximately 41%. The specimen was blood. The receptors here all came from a man older than 75 in good health.

The chain couples TRBV4-1 to TRBJ1-4, with 8 positions matching TRBD1. The CDR3 has 16 amino acids. V lost 1 base and J lost 8; bases outside the gene matches: 9. Looked up from germline, CDR1 is MGHRA and CDR2 is YSYEKL. For the CDR3, the DNA is TGCGCCAGCAGCCAAGCCCGGACAGGGAGCGAAGAAAAACTGTTTTTT. It translates to CASSQARTGSEEKLFF.

The gene calls are TRBV7-9 and TRBJ1-1; 8 positions agree with TRBD1. The CDR3 extends over 15 amino acids. In germline, CDR1 is SEHNR, CDR2 FQNEAQ (reference sequence). With V trimmed by 7 bases and J by 0 bases, 7 bases remained unmatched. The CDR3 DNA sequence: TGTGCCAGCACCGGAACGGGACAGGTGAACACTGAAGCTTTCTTT. This sequence encodes CASTGTGQVNTEAFF. The full variable domain, in which reference TRBV7-9 and TRBJ1-1 provide the parts outside the CDR3, is DTGVSQNPRHKITKRGQNVTFRCDPISEHNRLYWYRQTLGQGPEFLTYFQNEAQLEKSRLLSDRFSAERPKGSFSTLEIQRTEQGDSAMYLCASTGTGQVNTEAFFGQGTRLTVV.

V and J are TRBV7-2 and TRBJ2-5, with TRBD1 as a possible D gene (7 bases). V gave up 7 bases and J gave up 3 bases, with 27 bases separating them. The CDR3 totals 18 residues. Germline assignment: CDR1 SGHTA and CDR2 FQGNSA. The CDR3 nucleotides are TGTGCCAGCAACCCCATTCACCACACAGGGGAGGAGGAAGAGACCCAGTACTTC. Translation: CASNPIHHTGEEEETQYF. Looking up the rest from reference TRBV7-2 and TRBJ2-5 gives the full variable domain: GAGVSQSPSNKVTEKGKDVELRCDPISGHTALYWYRQSLGQGLEFLIYFQGNSAPDKSGLPSDRFSAERTGGSVSTLTIQRTQQEDSAVYLCASNPIHHTGEEEETQYFGPGTRLLVL.

The chain employs TRBV6-6 and TRBJ2-7; possibly TRBD1 or TRBD2 for D (5 bases each). Per germline, CDR1 MNHNY and CDR2 SVGAGI (reference sequence). V was trimmed by 3 bases and J by 0 bases, leaving 9 bases between them. The CDR3 has 14 amino acids. The CDR3, as DNA: TGTGCCAGCAGTTATCCAGGGAGCTCCTACGAGCAGTACTTC. Protein: CASSYPGSSYEQYF.

This sequence joins TRBV5-6 and TRBJ2-1; TRBD2 agrees at 8 bases. CDR3 length equals 17 residues. The junction had 13 bases not matched to a gene; V was cut back by 0 bases and J by 8 bases. The V gene's germline CDR1 is SGHDT and CDR2 YYEEEE. CDR3 sequence: CASSLVGAAGAGYEQFF. CDR3 bases: TGTGCCAGCAGCTTGGTTGGGGCAGCGGGAGCCGGATATGAGCAGTTCTTC. Full variable domain (outside the CDR3, taken from reference TRBV5-6 and TRBJ2-1): DAGVTQSPTHLIKTRGQQVTLRCSPKSGHDTVSWYQQALGQGPQFIFQYYEEEERQRGNFPDRFSGHQFPNYSSELNVNALLLGDSALYLCASSLVGAAGAGYEQFFGPGTRLTVL.

The V gene is TRBV20-1, the J gene TRBJ2-1; possibly TRBD1 or TRBD2 for D (6 bases each). The length of the CDR3 is 14 residues. Germline V CDR1 and CDR2: DFQATT, SNEGSKA (reference sequence). Trimming stripped 4 bases from V and 6 bases from J, with 16 bases between. Here the CDR3 DNA reads TGCAGTGCTACGACCGCAAGGGGGGCCAATGAGCAGTTCTTC. Its translation is CSATTARGANEQFF.

This clonotype was observed a few times. This chain connects TRBV7-3 to TRBJ2-3, with D unresolved. The germline V gene encodes CDR1 SGHTA and CDR2 FQGTGA. The V and J ends lost 0 bases and 2 bases respectively, with 12 bases between them. The CDR3 runs 16 residues. This CDR3 reads CASSLTSNYPTDTQYF. The CDR3 DNA sequence: TGTGCCAGCAGCTTAACGAGTAACTATCCCACAGATACGCAGTATTTT.

The chain joins TRBV27 to TRBJ1-1, with 7 nucleotides matching TRBD1. Trimming cost V 5 bases and J 5 bases; bases outside gene matches: 8. This CDR3 comprises 14 residues. The germline V gene has CDR1 MNHEY and CDR2 SMNVEV (reference sequence). CDR3 loop: CASSATGRRTEAFF. The DNA of the CDR3 is TGTGCCAGCAGTGCGACAGGGAGACGGACTGAAGCTTTCTTT.

The chain links TRBV20-1 to TRBJ2-2, with 8 bases that match TRBD2. Trimming cost V 5 bases and J 3 bases; bases outside gene matches: 8. The CDR3 spans 15 residues. Germline V gene data show CDR1 as DFQATT and CDR2 as SNEGSKA (reference sequence). CDR3 residues: CSAPRTSWDTGELFF. Written as DNA, the CDR3 is TGCAGTGCTCCCCGGACTAGCTGGGACACCGGGGAGCTGTTTTTT.

CDR3 protein: CATSSPSQGRYAYF. CDR3 in DNA: TGTGCCACCAGCAGTCCCTCGCAGGGCAGATACGCGTATTTT. V and J are TRBV15 and TRBJ2-3; tentatively, D is TRBD1 (5 bases). This CDR3 is 14 amino acids long. Germline V gene data show CDR1 as LNHNV and CDR2 as YYDKDF (reference sequence). V was pared by 3 bases and J by 14 bases, with 21 bases between.

This clonotype was counted a single time. The rearrangement joins TRBV6-5 to TRBJ2-3; the D gene could be TRBD1 or TRBD2 (5 bases each). The germline V and J ends were trimmed by 6 bases and 6 bases, with 19 bases remaining between them. Germline CDR1 and CDR2: MNHEY and SVGAGI. The CDR3 is made up of 15 amino acids. This CDR3 reads CASSSGTENTDTQYF. The CDR3 DNA is TGTGCCAGCAGCTCCGGGACCGAAAATACGGATACGCAGTATTTT.

Turning to this clonotype: This may arise from a read error, as a much more abundant clone is one base away. The CDR3 spells CATSRERVSDQPQHF. In nucleotides, the CDR3 is TGTGCCACCAGCAGAGAGAGGGTTAGCGATCAGCCCCAGCATTTT. The genes are TRBV15 and TRBJ1-5; D gene uncertain. The CDR3 loop spans 15 amino acids. Germline CDR1 reads LNHNV; CDR2 reads YYDKDF (reference sequence).

The chain carries TRBV7-2 and TRBJ2-1; TRBD2 aligns across 12 bases. The V gene's germline CDR1 is SGHTA and CDR2 FQGNSA. Trimming took 4 bases from V and 1 from J; bases not matched to a gene: 11. This CDR3 has 19 amino acids. CDR3 region: CASSSSEGLAGGSYNEQFF. DNA for the CDR3: TGTGCCAGCAGCTCCTCGGAGGGGCTAGCGGGAGGGTCCTACAATGAGCAGTTCTTC.

This clonotype was counted between two and nine times. The CDR3 is CASSVLTGVSDTQYF. As DNA, the CDR3 is TGTGCCAGCAGTGTGCTTACGGGAGTTTCAGATACGCAGTATTTT. The chain combines TRBV6-1 with TRBJ2-3, with D tentatively TRBD2 (6 bases). This CDR3 spans 15 amino acids. The germline CDR1 and CDR2 sequences are MNHNS and SASEGT. V was shortened by 4 bases and J by 4 bases, with 15 bases between the two germline ends.

This clonotype was observed a few times. The gene calls are TRBV3-1 and TRBJ2-7, with unresolved D. Germline CDR1 and CDR2: LGHDT and YNNKEL (reference sequence). Trimming took off 6 bases at V and 6 bases at J, with 9 bases between the two ends. The CDR3 extends over 11 amino acids. The CDR3 loop reads CASRPGSEQYF. The DNA of the CDR3 is TGTGCCAGCAGACCAGGATCCGAGCAGTACTTC.

The rearrangement links TRBV9 to TRBJ2-1; D not certain. Between the trimmed V and J ends, which lost 6 bases and 0 bases, there was a span of 13 bases. This CDR3 has 15 amino acids. Per the germline V gene, CDR1 is SGDLS and CDR2 is YYNGEE. The CDR3 reads CASTESSSSYNEQFF. The CDR3 DNA reads as TGTGCCAGCACTGAGTCCTCGAGCTCCTACAATGAGCAGTTCTTC. The variable domain in full, completed from reference TRBV9 and TRBJ2-1, reads DSGVTQTPKHLITATGQRVTLRCSPRSGDLSVYWYQQSLDQGLQFLIQYYNGEERAKGNILERFSAQQFPDLHSELNLSSLELGDSALYFCASTESSSSYNEQFFGPGTRLTVL.

This clonotype was detected only a few times. The chain recombines TRBV9 with TRBJ2-7, with a possible D match to TRBD2 (5 bases). CDR3 length equals 13 residues. With 1 base removed from V and 7 bases from J, the gap between germline ends came to 12 bases. CDR1 and CDR2 from the germline V gene are SGDLS and YYNGEE. CDR3 sequence (DNA): TGTGCCAGCAGCGTATGGGCCAGCGGAGAGCAGTACTTC. This encodes CASSVWASGEQYF.

This clonotype was observed many times. The V call is TRBV29-1, the J call TRBJ1-2; maybe TRBD1 (5 bases). Per germline, CDR1 SQVTM and CDR2 ANQGSEA. V was trimmed by 6 bases and J by 2 bases, leaving 19 bases between them. The CDR3 is made up of 15 amino acids. This CDR3 reads CSVERADGTNYGYTF. The CDR3 DNA reads TGCAGCGTAGAGAGAGCCGACGGGACCAACTATGGCTACACCTTC. The full variable domain, with the rest looked up from reference TRBV29-1 and TRBJ1-2, is SAVISQKPSRDICQRGTSLTIQCQVDSQVTMMFWYRQQPGQSLTLIATANQGSEATYESGFVIDKFPISRPNLTFSTLTVSNMSPEDSSIYLCSVERADGTNYGYTFGSGTRLTVV.

J is TRBJ1-1 and V is TRBV10-2; no definite D call. This CDR3 comprises 16 residues. The germline V gene has CDR1 WSHSY and CDR2 SAAADI. V lost 6 bases and J lost 0, with 17 bases in between. The CDR3 DNA follows: TGCGCCAGCAGACCCGTTTTGGCAGGCCTGAACACTGAAGCTTTCTTT. Its protein product is CASRPVLAGLNTEAFF.

The chain recombines TRBV6-1 with TRBJ2-7; 10 nucleotides align to TRBD2. V shed 6 bases and J 5 bases; nucleotides not matched to a gene: 16. CDR3 length: 17 residues. Per the germline V gene, CDR1 is MNHNS and CDR2 is SASEGT. CDR3 loop: CASRSTSGTSLGHEQYF. The CDR3 coding sequence is TGTGCCAGCAGGTCCACTAGCGGGACATCATTAGGCCACGAGCAGTACTTC.

V is TRBV6-1 and J is TRBJ2-3; no reliable D call. CDR1 MNHNS and CDR2 SASEGT come from the germline V gene. Trimming shortened V by 2 bases and J by 6 bases, and 15 bases separated the two germline ends. The length of the CDR3 is 15 residues. The DNA for the CDR3 is TGTGCCAGCAGTGAACTGGGGTTCGATGGCGATACGCAGTATTTT. Translating gives CASSELGFDGDTQYF.